The TCR beta chain under discussion was sequenced for a study of T cell repertoires in cytomegalovirus infection. Overall study: The public TCR beta signatures pointed to both CMV infection and matching HLA type.

Details on this clonotype: No antigen is known for it.

Each CDR3 protein is one row after TCRdb ran MiXCR on the reads. The table includes fewer than 300,000 distinct CDR3 sequences, 25% detected once. The study's findings and limits: HLA-C-restricted TCR beta clonotypes specific for CMV led the ex vivo response. Totalled public TCR beta family frequency picked out people who carried CMV plus the relevant HLA.

Trimming removed 6 bases from V and 2 bases from J, with 11 bases in between. Germline V gene lookup returns CDR1 MNHNY and CDR2 SVGAGI (reference sequence). The CDR3 covers 13 residues. The sequence was obtained from a human donor in good health (CMV status not recorded). Some clones in this sample may be carry-over from other donors' samples. The material sequenced was PBMCs. The chain has TRBV6-6 and TRBJ2-7, with D possibly matching TRBD2 (5 bases). The CDR3: CASSGVPPYEQYF. CDR3 in DNA: TGTGCCAGCAGCGGGGTACCTCCCTACGAGCAGTACTTC.